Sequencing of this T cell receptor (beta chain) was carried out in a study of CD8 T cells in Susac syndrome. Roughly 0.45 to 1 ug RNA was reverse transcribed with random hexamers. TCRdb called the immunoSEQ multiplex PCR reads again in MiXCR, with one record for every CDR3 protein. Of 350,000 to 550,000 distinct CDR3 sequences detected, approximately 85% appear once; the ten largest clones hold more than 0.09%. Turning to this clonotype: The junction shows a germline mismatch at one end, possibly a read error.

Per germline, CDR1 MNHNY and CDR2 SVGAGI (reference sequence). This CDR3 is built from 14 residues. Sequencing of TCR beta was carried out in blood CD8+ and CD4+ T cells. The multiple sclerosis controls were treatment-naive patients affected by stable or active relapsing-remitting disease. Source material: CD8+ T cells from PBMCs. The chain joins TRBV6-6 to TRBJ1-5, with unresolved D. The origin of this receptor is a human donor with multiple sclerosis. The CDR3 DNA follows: TGTGCCGGCAGTCAGTGGGGTAGCAATCAGCCCCAGCATTTT. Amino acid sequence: CAGSQWGSNQPQHF.